This is a list of T cell receptor beta chains from one sample in a study of control samples from healthy donors and cancer patients. Repertoires were generated with immunoSEQ multiplex PCR, while TCRdb's copy carries only in-frame clones and drops some. The table lists 26,000 or so clones, roughly 91% of them singletons, with about 12% in the top ten. Sequencing was performed on PBMCs. All receptors derive from a man aged 50 or older with lung cancer. CDR3s include the opening cysteine and the closing phenylalanine or tryptophan. The order of the fields is J gene, V gene, clone size, CDR3 protein. Part of the rows lack a size; the others show once, few, many or a class for expanded clones.

J gene: TRBJ1-5
V gene: TRBV30
clone size: NA
CDR3 protein: CAWSEGPDRPQHF

J gene: TRBJ1-1
V gene: TRBV3-1/TRBV3-2
clone size: NA
CDR3 protein: CASSHSGVEAFF

J gene: TRBJ1-1
V gene: TRBV27
clone size: NA
CDR3 protein: CASSLSWTGTEAFF

J gene: TRBJ1-1
V gene: TRBV11-2
clone size: NA
CDR3 protein: CASSLGGETEAFF

J gene: TRBJ2-2
V gene: TRBV7-2
clone size: NA
CDR3 protein: CASSPQSGGPNTGELFF

J gene: TRBJ2-2
V gene: TRBV3-1/TRBV3-2
clone size: NA
CDR3 protein: CASSQDEAFTGELFF

J gene: TRBJ2-2
V gene: TRBV6-2/TRBV6-3
clone size: NA
CDR3 protein: CASSYEGLGTGELFF

J gene: TRBJ2-1
V gene: TRBV5-1
clone size: NA
CDR3 protein: CASSSGTLSYNEQFF

J gene: TRBJ1-1
V gene: TRBV4-1
clone size: NA
CDR3 protein: CASSPLTGGNTEAFF

J gene: TRBJ1-6
V gene: TRBV28
clone size: NA
CDR3 protein: CASSLSSGTLNSPLHF

J gene: TRBJ2-5
V gene: TRBV19
clone size: NA
CDR3 protein: CASSITGQGKETQYF

J gene: TRBJ2-2
V gene: TRBV1
clone size: NA
CDR3 protein: CTSRELAGNTGELFF

J gene: TRBJ1-1
V gene: TRBV18
clone size: once
CDR3 protein: CASSPQNVNTEAFF

J gene: TRBJ2-6
V gene: TRBV15
clone size: NA
CDR3 protein: CATSREGEYSGANVLTF

J gene: TRBJ2-1
V gene: TRBV7-9
clone size: NA
CDR3 protein: CASIPSVGDEQFF

J gene: TRBJ1-2
V gene: TRBV29-1
clone size: NA
CDR3 protein: CSVDTRGQADYGYTF

J gene: TRBJ1-1
V gene: TRBV6-2/TRBV6-3
clone size: NA
CDR3 protein: CASSYPGGRVGTEAFF

J gene: TRBJ1-1
V gene: TRBV5-5
clone size: NA
CDR3 protein: CASSFQLNTEAFF

J gene: TRBJ1-4
V gene: TRBV28
clone size: NA
CDR3 protein: CASSSPDREKLFF

J gene: TRBJ1-2
V gene: TRBV12-3/TRBV12-4
clone size: NA
CDR3 protein: CASRPRTGIAYTF

J gene: TRBJ2-3
V gene: TRBV12-2
clone size: NA
CDR3 protein: CASRLYKRASGGTDTQYF

J gene: TRBJ1-1
V gene: TRBV19
clone size: NA
CDR3 protein: CASSIISNTEAFF

J gene: TRBJ1-6
V gene: TRBV30
clone size: NA
CDR3 protein: CAWMGQPGSPLHF

J gene: TRBJ1-1
V gene: TRBV19
clone size: NA
CDR3 protein: CASSREQGAEAFF

J gene: TRBJ1-1
V gene: TRBV7-2
clone size: NA
CDR3 protein: CASSFDRAGNTEAFF

J gene: TRBJ2-3
V gene: TRBV29-1
clone size: NA
CDR3 protein: CSVEKGQASTDTQYF

J gene: TRBJ1-4
V gene: TRBV7-9
clone size: NA
CDR3 protein: CASSLQTTNEKLFF

J gene: TRBJ1-5
V gene: TRBV19
clone size: NA
CDR3 protein: CASTGTGSQPQHF

J gene: TRBJ2-5
V gene: TRBV6-5
clone size: NA
CDR3 protein: CASCRGRAQETQYF

J gene: TRBJ1-2
V gene: TRBV7-6
clone size: NA
CDR3 protein: CASSPSVSGLEGYTF

J gene: TRBJ2-3
V gene: TRBV18
clone size: NA
CDR3 protein: CASSPPAADTQYF

J gene: TRBJ1-3
V gene: TRBV18
clone size: NA
CDR3 protein: CASSRSRDNSGNTIYF